Listed below are T cell receptor beta chains from one sample, sequenced in a study of long-term antiretroviral therapy in people with HIV. The protocol was immunoSEQ multiplex PCR, while the TCRdb copy is restricted to in-frame clones and leaves out a portion. The sample carries 25,000 to 35,000 clones, over 70% recorded once. The material was unsorted PBMCs, obtained 3.1 years after starting antiretroviral therapy. These receptors were obtained from a woman aged 50 to 60 with HIV. CDR3s include the opening cysteine and the closing phenylalanine or tryptophan. Part of the rows lack a size; the others show once, few, many or a class for expanded clones.

size	length	J	V	CDR3
NA	14	TRBJ2-7	TRBV6-5	CASRLQGADYEQYF
NA	12	TRBJ2-1	TRBV12-5	CASGLVQTEQFF
NA	16	TRBJ2-2	TRBV7-2	CASSLIAGANTGELFF
NA	13	TRBJ1-4	TRBV6-5	CASRRGVNEKLFF
NA	14	TRBJ2-1	TRBV27	CASSLSWTDNEQFF
NA	13	TRBJ1-1	TRBV5-1	CASSLGVNTEAFF
NA	11	TRBJ1-2	TRBV30	CAWSGQGACTF
NA	14	TRBJ1-2	TRBV19	CASSIRGTSYGYTF
NA	15	TRBJ2-5	TRBV11-3	CASSLEGTGDGTQYF
NA	16	TRBJ2-2	TRBV7-3	CASSHSARANTGELFF
NA	14	TRBJ1-2	TRBV18	CASSPLTDTGGYTF
NA	17	TRBJ2-3	TRBV18	CASSPRGAGGSTDTQYF
NA	15	TRBJ2-5	TRBV15	CATSRVLGQQETQYF
NA	13	TRBJ2-2	TRBV5-1	CASMSPGSGELFF
once	16	TRBJ2-1	TRBV9	CASSVLAGGLYNEQFF
NA	15	TRBJ1-1	TRBV10-2	CASSAGTVLNTEAFF
NA	11	TRBJ1-2	TRBV2	CAKGGARGYTF
NA	15	TRBJ2-3	TRBV5-6	CASSSGTERTDTQYF
once	14	TRBJ2-2	TRBV7-3	CASSLWPNTGELFF
NA	13	TRBJ2-1	TRBV7-3	CASSLTRGYEQFF
NA	15	TRBJ1-2	TRBV11-2	CASSLDNPRDYGYTF
NA	16	TRBJ2-3	TRBV19	CASSSWPSLSTDTQYF
NA	14	TRBJ1-5	TRBV11-2	CASSSGRRNQPQHF
NA	17	TRBJ2-2	TRBV19	CASTKLRGGKNTGELFF
NA	14	TRBJ2-3	TRBV28	CASSLASLEDTQYF
NA	13	TRBJ2-1	TRBV5-1	CASSLEAYNEQFF
NA	14	TRBJ1-5	TRBV30	CAWTAGGDGQPQHF
NA	15	TRBJ1-3	TRBV7-9	CASSDGRGSGNTIYF
once	11	TRBJ1-1	TRBV30	CAWQGNTEAFF
NA	16	TRBJ1-4	TRBV19	CASSWAGGASNEKLFF
NA	14	TRBJ2-1	TRBV29-1	CSVERVYSYNEQFF
NA	11	TRBJ2-7	TRBV7-2	CASSPHYEQYF
few	16	TRBJ2-2	TRBV7-8	CASSLVLGGNTGELFF
NA	15	TRBJ2-5	TRBV18	CASSPPRTSHETQYF
NA	14	TRBJ2-7	TRBV28	CASSLVGGPYEQYF
NA	15	TRBJ2-7	TRBV27	CASSLQAGGWYEQYF
NA	17	TRBJ1-2	TRBV19	CASSIDLRTAGNYGYTF
few	17	TRBJ1-5	TRBV4-1	CASSQVIGTGIFQPQHF
NA	13	TRBJ2-5	TRBV27	CASSFLAEETQYF
NA	13	TRBJ2-2	TRBV4-2	CASKGSGTGELFF
NA	14	TRBJ2-1	TRBV7-3	CASSLTGTRDEQFF
NA	11	TRBJ1-4	TRBV30	CAWSWDEKLFF
NA	13	TRBJ2-1	TRBV10-3	CAHQMGGADEQFF
NA	15	TRBJ1-2	TRBV6-1	CASSEFLVRQNGYTF
NA	14	TRBJ2-7	TRBV19	CASTTDRASYEQYF
NA	13	TRBJ1-1	TRBV6-1	CASSLDRNTEAFF
NA	14	TRBJ1-1	TRBV29-1	CSGTGATPNTEAFF
NA	14	TRBJ2-5	TRBV5-4	CASSLERGRETQYF
NA	12	TRBJ1-3	TRBV5-1	CARTGSGNTIYF
NA	14	TRBJ2-7	TRBV28	CASSSGRPRGEQYF